This T cell receptor beta chain was documented in a study of blood T cells in healthy people across ages. Study at large: Template switching picked up about one barcoded beta molecule for each two T cells.

The authors extracted at least 5.5 micrograms of total RNA per sample. Through a sample-barcoded 5' primer and a J-beta primer mix, a second PCR was run for roughly 6 to 12 cycles. TCRdb redid the calling of the 5' RACE reads with MiXCR, one entry per CDR3 protein. The sample carries about 640,000 distinct CDR3 sequences, roughly 41% recorded once. The V gene's germline CDR1 is DFQATT and CDR2 SNEGSKA (reference sequence). J gave up 3 bases and V 3 bases, and 7 bases lay outside the gene matches. The length of the CDR3 is 14 residues. This TCR was sampled from a man older than 75 in good health. Sequenced: blood. The chain has TRBV20-1 and TRBJ2-7; the match to TRBD1 covers 8 bases. CDR3 loop: CSASYQGAVYEQYF. In DNA form, the CDR3 reads TGCAGTGCTAGCTATCAGGGGGCGGTCTACGAGCAGTACTTC.